Each of the 8 T cell receptor beta chains below was sequenced from the same sample in a study of Tregs in tolerant kidney transplant recipients. Repertoires were generated with immunoSEQ multiplex PCR, while TCRdb's copy carries only in-frame clones and drops some. The repertoire holds about 100,000 clones, with 90% to 95% as singletons. The sample consisted of CD4+ T cells from blood, taken before the transplant. These receptors were obtained from a human donor who received a combined kidney and bone marrow transplant.

The chain couples TRBV7-2 to TRBJ1-2, with D hard to call. The length of the CDR3 is 14 residues. CDR1 SGHTA and CDR2 FQGNSA come from the germline V gene. V was trimmed by 1 base and J by 2 bases, leaving 8 bases between them. The CDR3 DNA is TGTGCCAGCAGCTTAGATCCGGGAAACTATGGCTACACCTTC. Encoded protein: CASSLDPGNYGYTF.

This rearrangement joins TRBV4-2 to TRBJ2-2, with 15 bases lining up with TRBD2. Germline CDR1 LGHNA, CDR2 YNFKEQ. The CDR3 totals 18 residues. Trimming cost V 5 bases and J 4 bases; bases outside gene matches: 8. In DNA, the CDR3 is TGTGCCAGCAGCACGGGACTAGCGGGGGGCCAGGGCACCGGGGAGCTGTTTTTT. This codes for CASSTGLAGGQGTGELFF.

This rearrangement joins TRBV25-1 to TRBJ1-5; TRBD1 agrees at 9 bases. V lost 6 bases, J lost 4 bases, and 7 bases stayed unmatched. The germline V gene encodes CDR1 MGHDK and CDR2 SYGVNS. The CDR3 is made up of 15 amino acids. The CDR3 nucleotides read TGTGCCAGCAGCGTCGGGACAGGGCTAAATCAGCCCCAGCATTTT. This translates into CASSVGTGLNQPQHF. The whole variable domain, remainder taken from reference TRBV25-1 and TRBJ1-5, is EADIYQTPRYLVIGTGKKITLECSQTMGHDKMYWYQQDPGMELHLIHYSYGVNSTEKGDLSSESTVSRIRTEHFPLTLESARPSHTSQYLCASSVGTGLNQPQHFGDGTRLSIL.

There are a few counts of this clone. The rearrangement uses TRBV11-3 and TRBJ2-5, with 7 positions matching TRBD1. CDR1 and CDR2 from the germline V gene are SGHNT and YENEEA. V lost 5 bases to trimming and J lost 1 base; unmatched junction nucleotides: 7. There are 15 residues in the CDR3. CDR3 sequence reads: CASSDWTGRQETQYF. The DNA for the CDR3 is TGTGCCAGCAGCGATTGGACAGGACGCCAAGAGACCCAGTACTTC.

The chain couples TRBV7-3 to TRBJ2-1, with 7 positions matching TRBD2. This CDR3 has 15 amino acids. After removal of 4 bases from V and 0 bases from J, the junction contained 3 bases not matched to a gene. Per the germline V gene, CDR1 is SGHTA and CDR2 is FQGTGA. The CDR3, as DNA: TGTGCCAGCAGCTCTAGCGGCCACTCCTACAATGAGCAGTTCTTC. Amino acid sequence: CASSSSGHSYNEQFF.

The chain links TRBV9 to TRBJ2-1; D unclear. Germline CDR1 is SGDLS and CDR2 is YYNGEE. The CDR3 consists of 13 residues. V lost 3 bases and J lost 8, with 12 bases in between. CDR3 amino acids: CASSEPRYDEQFF. CDR3 nucleotides: TGTGCCAGCAGCGAGCCCCGCTATGATGAGCAGTTCTTC.

The rearrangement links TRBV4-1 to TRBJ2-4, with 8 bases identical to TRBD2. With 5 bases clipped from V and 0 bases from J, the junction kept 18 bases outside the gene matches. The V gene's germline CDR1 is MGHRA and CDR2 YSYEKL. The CDR3 sequence is 20 residues long. The CDR3 protein is CASSRGISGESLIAKNIQYF. Written as DNA, the CDR3 is TGCGCCAGCAGCAGGGGTATTAGCGGGGAGTCCCTTATAGCCAAAAACATTCAGTACTTC.

This chain uses TRBV7-2 with TRBJ2-7; the D gene is possibly TRBD1 (6 bases). CDR1 SGHTA and CDR2 FQGNSA come from the germline V gene. CDR3 length: 17 amino acids. Trimming took off 6 bases at V and 0 bases at J, with 21 bases between the two ends. In DNA, the CDR3 is TGTGCCAGCAGTACAAGATCCGGGACACCGAACTCCTACGAGCAGTACTTC. Its translation is CASSTRSGTPNSYEQYF.